A selection of T cell receptor beta chains follows, all from one sample in a study of blood T cell repertoires in COVID-19. Measured with immunoSEQ multiplex PCR; TCRdb has only the in-frame clones, and not every one. Of about 14,000 clones in the sample, around 67% are singletons; the top ten hold 20% to 25%. The sample consisted of peripheral blood. All receptors come from a boy aged 2 to 10 with active or convalescent COVID-19. Each CDR3 is given with its conserved first and last residue. D genes are given only for firm matches. A clone size is listed for some rows: how often the clone was seen (once, few, many), or a class if it is expanded.

-	TRBV7-2	-	TRBJ1-1	TGTGCCAGCAGCATATTCCGACAGGAAGCTTTCTTT	CASSIFRQEAFF
-	TRBV15	-	TRBJ1-2	TGTGCCACCAGCAGGGAGTTAGCTAACTATGGCTACACCTTC	CATSRELANYGYTF
-	TRBV4-1	TRBD1	TRBJ1-2	TGCGCCAGCAGTCAAACAGGGGGCTATGGCTACACCTTC	CASSQTGGYGYTF
-	TRBV9	-	TRBJ2-2	TGTGCCAGCAGCGTAAGCATTGCCGGGGAGCTGTTTTTT	CASSVSIAGELFF
-	TRBV4-1	TRBD1	TRBJ2-5	TGCGCCAGCAGCCAGGGACAGGGGCTTCTCCAAGAGACCCAGTACTTC	CASSQGQGLLQETQYF
-	TRBV3-1/TRBV3-2	TRBD1	TRBJ2-5	TGTGCCAGCAGCCAAGGGGTGGGCAGGGGGCAAGGAGAGACCCAGTACTTC	CASSQGVGRGQGETQYF
-	TRBV5-1	-	TRBJ1-1	TGCGCCAGCAGCTTGGATCAGGGTGAAGCTTTCTTT	CASSLDQGEAFF
-	TRBV5-1	TRBD1	TRBJ1-4	TGCGCCAGCAGCTTGTCCGGACAGGTGAATAATGAAAAACTGTTTTTT	CASSLSGQVNNEKLFF
-	TRBV6-2/TRBV6-3	-	TRBJ1-5	TGTGCCAGCAGTTATTTTAGCGCGAATCAGCCCCAGCATTTT	CASSYFSANQPQHF
-	TRBV11-3	-	TRBJ1-5	TGTGCCTTGGGTGCAGGTAGCAATCAGCCCCAGCATTTT	CALGAGSNQPQHF
-	TRBV10-3	-	TRBJ1-2	TGTGCCATCCCGCCTGGCACTATTTTGGAGGAGGGGGGCTACACCTTC	CAIPPGTILEEGGYTF
-	TRBV7-9	TRBD1	TRBJ1-2	TGTGCCAGCAGCTGGGACAGCTATGGCTACACCTTC	CASSWDSYGYTF
once	TRBV25-1	-	TRBJ1-1	TGTGCCAGCAGTGAGTCGAAGGGGAAATACACTGAAGCTTTCTTT	CASSESKGKYTEAFF
-	TRBV10-1	TRBD2	TRBJ2-1	TGCGCCAGCAGTGAGTCGGGGGGGGCCTACAATGAGCAGTTCTTC	CASSESGGAYNEQFF
hyperexpanded	TRBV27	TRBD2	TRBJ2-1	TGTGCCAGCACCCCTGGGACTAGCGGGAGCTCCTACAATGAGCAGTTCTTC	CASTPGTSGSSYNEQFF
-	TRBV9	-	TRBJ1-6	TGTGCCAGCAGCTTATACCCCACGAGCTCCTATAATTCACCCCTCCACTTT	CASSLYPTSSYNSPLHF
-	TRBV27	-	TRBJ2-2	TGTGCCAGCAGACTCCTACCCACCGGGGAGCTGTTTTTT	CASRLLPTGELFF
-	TRBV5-6	TRBD1	TRBJ2-2	TGTGCCAGCAGCTTGGGGATCCGGGACAGGACGACCGGGGAGCTGTTTTTT	CASSLGIRDRTTGELFF
-	TRBV27	-	TRBJ2-5	TGTGCCAGCAGTCCGTCGCGGGCCGCAAAGACCCAGTACTTC	CASSPSRAAKTQYF
once	TRBV7-2	-	TRBJ2-7	TGTGCCAGCAGCTCGGGCAGACTAGCCTACGAGCAGTACTTC	CASSSGRLAYEQYF
-	TRBV6-1	-	TRBJ2-6	TGTGCCAGCAGTGAGCAGGGTTCTGGGGCCAACGTCCTGACTTTC	CASSEQGSGANVLTF
-	TRBV9	-	TRBJ1-2	TGTGCCAGCAGCGTCTCGGACAGTAACCCGTATGGCTACACCTTC	CASSVSDSNPYGYTF
-	TRBV5-4	TRBD1	TRBJ1-1	TGTGCCAGCAGCGGTACGGGACAGGGCACTGAAGCTTTCTTT	CASSGTGQGTEAFF
-	TRBV7-9	-	TRBJ2-5	TGTGCCAGCAGTTTACGGGACTCCGAAGAGACCCAGTACTTC	CASSLRDSEETQYF
-	TRBV13	-	TRBJ2-1	TGTGCCAGCAGCTTACGGTTGTCCTACAATGAGCAGTTCTTC	CASSLRLSYNEQFF
-	TRBV4-1	-	TRBJ1-1	TGCGCCAGCAGCCAAGAAGGAGAGAACACTGAAGCTTTCTTT	CASSQEGENTEAFF
medium-sized	TRBV20-1	-	TRBJ1-2	TGCAGTGCTAGTAGAGTGATGGCAGGGGCGATTGGCTACACCTTC	CSASRVMAGAIGYTF
-	TRBV28	-	TRBJ1-2	TGTGCCAGCAGTCTCGGACAGTTCTATGGCTACACCTTC	CASSLGQFYGYTF
-	TRBV19	TRBD1	TRBJ1-2	TGTGCCAGTAGCACCTTAGGACAGGGCATCTATGGCTACACCTTC	CASSTLGQGIYGYTF
-	TRBV19	TRBD2	TRBJ2-2	TGTGCCAGTAGTACTTTCTGGACTAGCGGAGTCACCGGGGAGCTGTTTTTT	CASSTFWTSGVTGELFF
once	TRBV2	-	TRBJ1-2	TGTGCCAGCAGTGAACAGGGATACTATGGCTACACCTTC	CASSEQGYYGYTF
-	TRBV29-1	-	TRBJ1-1	TGCAGCGGGTTACAGGGTGGGGCCACTGAAGCTTTCTTT	CSGLQGGATEAFF
-	TRBV4-1	TRBD1	TRBJ1-2	TGCGCCAGCAGCCAAGGGGTTTTATGGGGACAGGTCCCCTATGGCTACACCTTC	CASSQGVLWGQVPYGYTF
few	TRBV15	TRBD2	TRBJ2-5	TGTGCCACCAGCAGAGCCGGGACTAGCGGGGCCTCAAGGGAGACCCAGTACTTC	CATSRAGTSGASRETQYF
-	TRBV30	TRBD2	TRBJ2-1	TGTGCCTGGAGTGTACAGGGGACTAGCGGGAGGAATGAGCAGTTCTTC	CAWSVQGTSGRNEQFF
-	TRBV6-6	-	TRBJ2-3	TGTGCCACGAGGTCTTACACAGATACGCAGTATTTT	CATRSYTDTQYF
-	TRBV6-5	-	TRBJ1-1	TGTGCCAGCAGCATTGAGGTCGGCACTGAAGCTTTCTTT	CASSIEVGTEAFF
few	TRBV28	-	TRBJ2-1	TGTGCCAGCACCAATTTGGGGACTTCATCTTACAATGAGCAGTTCTTC	CASTNLGTSSYNEQFF
few	TRBV2	-	TRBJ1-5	TGTGCCAGCACACTTACAGGACATAGCAATCAGCCCCAGCATTTT	CASTLTGHSNQPQHF
-	TRBV5-6	TRBD2	TRBJ2-5	TGTGCCAGCAGCTTGCGGGGGGGCGCGGGGGAGACCCAGTACTTC	CASSLRGGAGETQYF
-	TRBV24-1	-	TRBJ2-1	TGTGCCACTGCCCCCCGGGGATCTTACAATGAGCAGTTCTTC	CATAPRGSYNEQFF
-	TRBV28	-	TRBJ1-2	TGTGCCAGCAGACAGGTCGGCAGGAGTGTCTATGGCTACACCTTC	CASRQVGRSVYGYTF
-	TRBV28	TRBD1	TRBJ2-7	TGTGCCAGCAGGACACTCCTGGGGCCAGGGGGCGACGAGCAGTACTTC	CASRTLLGPGGDEQYF
-	TRBV5-1	TRBD1	TRBJ2-7	TGCGCCAGCAGCAGGTCCCGGGGACAGGGAGCGGAAGAGCAGTACTTC	CASSRSRGQGAEEQYF
-	TRBV7-2	TRBD1	TRBJ1-2	TGTGCCAGCAGCTTACTAGTGAGGGGGCGCTTTGTTAACTATGGCTACACCTTC	CASSLLVRGRFVNYGYTF
-	TRBV6-5	-	TRBJ1-2	TGTGCCAGCAGTACGCCTCGGGCAGGGGACTATGGCTACACCTTC	CASSTPRAGDYGYTF
-	TRBV27	-	TRBJ2-1	TGTGCCAGCAGTTTTCCCACGGGGAGGAGGAGCTCCTACAATGAGCAGTTCTTC	CASSFPTGRRSSYNEQFF
-	TRBV27	-	TRBJ2-7	TGTGCCAGCGGCCACTACGAGCAGTACTTC	CASGHYEQYF
-	TRBV7-9	TRBD1	TRBJ2-2	TGTGCCAGCACCCAGACAGGGGGCAACACCGGGGAGCTGTTTTTT	CASTQTGGNTGELFF
-	TRBV6-4	-	TRBJ1-6	TGTGCCAGCAGTGACTCGCCAGTTTCTAATTCACCCCTCCACTTT	CASSDSPVSNSPLHF